These T cell receptor beta chains were read from a single sample in a study of blood T cell repertoires in COVID-19. Produced via immunoSEQ multiplex PCR; TCRdb's table is partial and in-frame only. Of around 99,000 clones listed, around three quarters were seen once; the top ten hold around 4%. The sequenced sample was peripheral blood. These receptors all stem from a human donor in a cohort sampled during active or convalescent COVID-19. CDR3s include the opening cysteine and the closing phenylalanine or tryptophan. Fields, in order: V gene, clone size, J gene, D gene, CDR3 protein, CDR3 DNA. The D gene is left open where the match is weak. Size values are once, few and many counts, or a class for expanded clones, and some rows have none.

V: TRBV7-6; size: .; J: TRBJ2-7; D: TRBD1; CDR3: CASSSSGRDRGAYEQYF; DNA: TGTGCCAGCAGCTCCAGCGGCCGGGACAGGGGAGCCTACGAGCAGTACTTC
V: TRBV24-1; size: .; J: TRBJ1-5; D: TRBD1; CDR3: CATSATGVSQPQHF; DNA: TGTGCCACCAGTGCGACAGGGGTTAGTCAGCCCCAGCATTTT
V: TRBV10-2; size: .; J: TRBJ2-3; D: TRBD2; CDR3: CASSDTAGGTTDTQYF; DNA: TGCGCCAGCAGTGATACAGCGGGAGGCACCACAGATACGCAGTATTTT
V: TRBV6-4; size: .; J: TRBJ2-1; D: .; CDR3: CASSLGGRGDYNEQFF; DNA: TGTGCCAGCAGCCTTGGGGGGAGAGGAGACTACAATGAGCAGTTCTTC
V: TRBV7-9; size: .; J: TRBJ2-6; D: .; CDR3: CASSLKTHRDSGANVLTF; DNA: TGTGCCAGCAGCCTCAAGACACACAGGGACTCTGGGGCCAACGTCCTGACTTTC
V: TRBV5-1; size: once; J: TRBJ2-5; D: TRBD2; CDR3: CASVHTSGSEETQYF; DNA: TGCGCCTCGGTCCACACTAGCGGGAGTGAAGAGACCCAGTACTTC
V: TRBV12-3/TRBV12-4; size: .; J: TRBJ1-2; D: .; CDR3: CASSLARGRGYTF; DNA: TGTGCCAGCAGTTTAGCGCGGGGTAGGGGCTACACCTTC
V: TRBV5-1; size: once; J: TRBJ2-1; D: .; CDR3: CASTPGLPAVEQFF; DNA: TGCGCCAGCACGCCGGGTCTACCCGCCGTTGAGCAGTTCTTC
V: TRBV2; size: .; J: TRBJ2-1; D: .; CDR3: CASRNGLVLYNEQFF; DNA: TGTGCCAGCAGGAACGGACTGGTTCTATACAATGAGCAGTTCTTC
V: TRBV25-1; size: .; J: TRBJ2-5; D: TRBD2; CDR3: CASSEWTSGRNTQYF; DNA: TGTGCCAGCAGTGAATGGACTAGCGGGCGGAATACCCAGTACTTC
V: TRBV3-1/TRBV3-2; size: .; J: TRBJ1-2; D: .; CDR3: CASSQTTFYGYTF; DNA: TGTGCCAGCAGCCAGACAACCTTCTATGGCTACACCTTC
V: TRBV5-6; size: .; J: TRBJ2-5; D: .; CDR3: CASSLAGGPEETQYF; DNA: TGTGCCAGCAGCTTGGCCGGGGGGCCCGAAGAGACCCAGTACTTC
V: TRBV12-3/TRBV12-4; size: .; J: TRBJ2-7; D: .; CDR3: CASSFARGYEQYF; DNA: TGTGCCAGCAGTTTTGCCAGGGGCTACGAGCAGTACTTC
V: TRBV24-1; size: .; J: TRBJ2-5; D: .; CDR3: CATSEGGGFDWETQYF; DNA: TGTGCCACCAGTGAAGGAGGGGGCTTCGACTGGGAGACCCAGTACTTC
V: TRBV2; size: .; J: TRBJ1-1; D: .; CDR3: CASTPFGADTEAFF; DNA: TGTGCCAGCACCCCCTTTGGGGCTGACACTGAAGCTTTCTTT
V: TRBV5-1; size: .; J: TRBJ1-2; D: TRBD1; CDR3: CASRPRTGPIEYGYTF; DNA: TGCGCCAGCAGACCTCGGACAGGGCCCATCGAATATGGCTACACCTTC
V: TRBV28; size: few; J: TRBJ1-4; D: .; CDR3: CASSSADIGGSEKLFF; DNA: TGTGCCAGCAGTTCCGCAGACATCGGGGGAAGTGAAAAACTGTTTTTT
V: TRBV5-1; size: .; J: TRBJ1-4; D: TRBD1; CDR3: CASSPIQGQGNEKLFF; DNA: TGCGCCAGCAGCCCAATTCAGGGACAGGGAAATGAAAAACTGTTTTTT
V: TRBV19; size: .; J: TRBJ2-5; D: TRBD2; CDR3: CASSIQRGFQETQYF; DNA: TGTGCCAGTAGTATACAGCGGGGTTTCCAAGAGACCCAGTACTTC
V: TRBV25-1; size: .; J: TRBJ2-1; D: TRBD1; CDR3: CASSPFRQGGRNEQFF; DNA: TGTGCCAGCAGCCCTTTCCGACAGGGTGGTAGGAATGAGCAGTTCTTC
V: TRBV5-1; size: .; J: TRBJ2-2; D: .; CDR3: CASSLYRGGSLQPPTPEELFF; DNA: TGCGCCAGCAGCTTGTATAGGGGCGGAAGTCTGCAACCGCCGACACCCGAGGAGCTGTTTTTT
V: TRBV10-3; size: few; J: TRBJ1-1; D: TRBD1; CDR3: CAIRAQGGDDTEAFF; DNA: TGTGCCATCAGGGCTCAGGGGGGCGACGACACTGAAGCTTTCTTT
V: TRBV7-8; size: once; J: TRBJ2-1; D: TRBD2; CDR3: CASSPIAGGIINEQFF; DNA: TGTGCCAGCAGCCCGATAGCGGGAGGTATTATAAATGAGCAGTTCTTC
V: TRBV20-1; size: many; J: TRBJ2-2; D: .; CDR3: CSAEEVELFF; DNA: TGCAGTGCCGAGGAAGTGGAGCTGTTTTTT
V: TRBV19; size: .; J: TRBJ1-5; D: TRBD1; CDR3: CASSINGQGGQPQHF; DNA: TGTGCCAGTAGTATCAATGGACAGGGAGGTCAGCCCCAGCATTTT
V: TRBV4-1; size: .; J: TRBJ1-1; D: .; CDR3: CASSQDTGIRNTEAFF; DNA: TGCGCCAGCAGCCAAGACACCGGGATCAGGAACACTGAAGCTTTCTTT
V: TRBV5-6; size: .; J: TRBJ1-2; D: .; CDR3: CASREQGRDYGYTF; DNA: TGTGCCAGTAGGGAACAGGGTAGAGACTATGGCTACACCTTC
V: TRBV29-1; size: .; J: TRBJ2-3; D: TRBD2; CDR3: CSVVGLAGPLDTQYF; DNA: TGCAGCGTCGTGGGACTAGCGGGCCCCTTGGATACGCAGTATTTT
V: TRBV11-2; size: .; J: TRBJ1-2; D: .; CDR3: CASSLDGFLANYGYTF; DNA: TGTGCCAGCAGCTTAGACGGTTTCTTAGCTAACTATGGCTACACCTTC
V: TRBV24-1; size: .; J: TRBJ2-1; D: TRBD1; CDR3: CATSETGGLYNEQFF; DNA: TGTGCCACCAGTGAGACAGGGGGCCTCTACAATGAGCAGTTCTTC
V: TRBV5-4; size: few; J: TRBJ2-5; D: TRBD2; CDR3: CASSPGLAGGPGETQYF; DNA: TGTGCCAGCAGCCCGGGACTAGCGGGAGGGCCCGGAGAGACCCAGTACTTC
V: TRBV30; size: .; J: TRBJ1-3; D: .; CDR3: CAWNTDSSFVDTIYF; DNA: TGTGCCTGGAACACGGACAGTTCTTTTGTGGACACCATATATTTT
V: TRBV9; size: .; J: TRBJ2-1; D: TRBD2; CDR3: CASSAIGTSGSSSYNEQFF; DNA: TGTGCCAGCAGCGCAATTGGGACTAGCGGTTCGAGCTCCTACAATGAGCAGTTCTTC
V: TRBV18; size: .; J: TRBJ2-7; D: TRBD1; CDR3: CASSPGTGSYEQYF; DNA: TGTGCCAGCTCACCGGGGACAGGGTCCTACGAGCAGTACTTC
V: TRBV7-2; size: .; J: TRBJ2-3; D: TRBD2; CDR3: CASSSTYSGGVLYF; DNA: TGTGCCAGCAGTTCCACCTATAGCGGGGGGGTGTTGTATTTT
V: TRBV6-2/TRBV6-3; size: .; J: TRBJ2-7; D: TRBD2; CDR3: CASSYSASGSSEQYF; DNA: TGTGCCAGCAGTTACTCGGCTAGCGGGAGTAGCGAGCAGTACTTC